These 28 T cell receptor beta chains were sequenced from one sample in a study of cytomegalovirus exposure and HLA in healthy donors. Primers: 60 Vbeta forward and 13 Jbeta reverse. Sequencing used immunoSEQ multiplex PCR; TCRdb keeps in-frame clones, though not all of them. The sample lists about 110,000 clones; roughly 68% were seen once. The material sequenced was PBMCs. All receptors derive from a young man in good health and CMV-seropositive.

The chain recombines TRBV5-1 with TRBJ2-7; weak D call: TRBD1 (6 bases). The ends were cut back, 2 bases at V and 2 bases at J, with 11 bases in the middle. This CDR3 is 14 amino acids long. The germline CDR1 and CDR2 sequences are SGHRS and YFSETQ. The CDR3 DNA is TGCGCCAGCAGCTTAGGGACAACTCCCTACGAGCAGTACTTC. Its protein product is CASSLGTTPYEQYF.

In the case of this clone: A junction boundary mismatches the germline segment, possibly from a read error. Other DNA sequences in the sample encode the same CDR3. The chain has TRBV11-2 and TRBJ1-6, with 7 positions matching TRBD1. This CDR3 spans 15 amino acids. Germline CDR1 reads SGHAT; CDR2 reads FQNNGV. This CDR3 reads CASSPGTAYNSPLHF. The CDR3 DNA follows: TGTGCCAGCAGCCCTGGGACAGCCTATAATTCGCCCCTCCACTTT.

This rearrangement joins TRBV21-1 to TRBJ2-3; the table's TRBD2 call for D was not verified on the DNA. TRBV21-1 is annotated as a pseudogene. This CDR3 contains 16 residues. CDR3 sequence: CASSKVEGPPVDTQYF. The CDR3 nucleotides read TGTGCCAGCAGCAAAGTTGAGGGCCCCCCGGTAGATACGCAGTATTTT.

The chain carries TRBV7-9 and TRBJ2-1, with TRBD2 matching 7 bases. This CDR3 has 13 residues. From germline, CDR1 is SEHNR and CDR2 FQNEAQ (reference sequence). Losses at the gene ends were 4 bases for V and 6 bases for J; bases not matched to a gene: 3. The CDR3 DNA is TGTGCCAGCAGCTCCTCGGGAGGCAATGAGCAGTTCTTC. Amino acid sequence: CASSSSGGNEQFF. The full variable domain, rest sourced from reference TRBV7-9 and TRBJ2-1, is DTGVSQNPRHKITKRGQNVTFRCDPISEHNRLYWYRQTLGQGPEFLTYFQNEAQLEKSRLLSDRFSAERPKGSFSTLEIQRTEQGDSAMYLCASSSSGGNEQFFGPGTRLTVL.

This sequence joins TRBV5-1 and TRBJ1-1; D is perhaps TRBD1 (6 bases). Per germline, CDR1 SGHRS and CDR2 YFSETQ. The V and J ends lost 0 bases and 1 base respectively, with 10 bases between them. The CDR3 is 15 amino acids. CDR3 loop: CASSLGQGTNTEAFF. The CDR3 region has the DNA TGCGCCAGCAGCTTGGGCCAGGGGACGAACACTGAAGCTTTCTTT.

J is TRBJ1-4 and V is TRBV15; D possibly corresponds to TRBD1 (5 bases). This CDR3 is 15 amino acids long. CDR1 is LNHNV, CDR2 YYDKDF, per germline (reference sequence). Deletions cut 3 bases from V and 3 bases from J, with 11 bases between. CDR3: CATSSLRVSNEKLFF. The DNA of the CDR3 is TGTGCCACCAGCAGTCTCAGGGTGTCTAATGAAAAACTGTTTTTT.

The chain recombines TRBV7-2 with TRBJ1-1, with D maybe TRBD1 (5 bases). The length of the CDR3 is 14 residues. V was trimmed by 5 bases and J by 2 bases, leaving 12 bases between them. Germline V gene lookup returns CDR1 SGHTA and CDR2 FQGNSA. In DNA form, the CDR3 reads TGTGCCAGCAGCCAAGGGGCATATAACACTGAAGCTTTCTTT. Encoded protein: CASSQGAYNTEAFF.

As concerns this clone: Germline and junction disagree at one end, which may indicate a read error. CDR3 sequence: CASILGGGGGESYNEQFF. The DNA for the CDR3 is TGTGCCAGCATCTTAGGAGGTGGCGGGGGGGAATCCTACAATGAGCAGTTCTTC. The gene calls are TRBV7-9 and TRBJ2-1; 9 bases map to TRBD2. There are 18 residues in the CDR3. The germline CDR1 and CDR2 sequences are SEHNR and FQNEAQ (reference sequence).

The chain carries TRBV7-2 and TRBJ2-3; no clear D gene. Trimming pared 2 bases from V and 2 bases from J, leaving 14 bases between. The CDR3 runs to 16 residues. Germline V lookup: CDR1 SGHTA, CDR2 FQGNSA. The CDR3 here is CASSLPPGGITDTQYF. Here the CDR3 DNA reads TGTGCCAGCAGCTTACCGCCTGGCGGCATCACAGATACGCAGTATTTT.

The chain has TRBV2 and TRBJ1-1; D uncertain. Germline CDR1 and CDR2: SNHLY and FYNNEI. The CDR3 consists of 13 residues. V shed 7 bases and J shed 1 base, with 10 bases lying between them. The CDR3 sequence: CASTVDWNTEAFF. The CDR3 DNA is TGTGCCAGCACCGTTGACTGGAACACTGAAGCTTTCTTT.

This clone showed up just a few times. The chain is built from TRBV21-1 and TRBJ1-5; the table's D call TRBD1 went unverified against the DNA. TRBV21-1 is termed a pseudogene. The CDR3 has 18 amino acids. CDR3 DNA: TGTGCCAGCATATCGATAAGGGGTGTATTCATGGGCTATCAGCCCCAGCATTTT. Protein sequence: CASISIRGVFMGYQPQHF.

The sample holds a few counts of this clone. This rearrangement joins TRBV10-3 to TRBJ2-5, with D perhaps TRBD2 (9 bases). This CDR3 comprises 20 residues. Trimming took 5 bases from V and 0 from J, leaving 28 bases between them. Germline CDR1 and CDR2: ENHRY and SYGVKD. The DNA of the CDR3 is TGTGCCATCAGTTTGATAGGGACAGGAGAAGCGGGGGGCCACCAAGAGACCCAGTACTTC. Amino acid sequence: CAISLIGTGEAGGHQETQYF.

V gene TRBV29-1 combines with J gene TRBJ1-1, with a possible D match to TRBD1 (5 bases). This CDR3 spans 12 amino acids. V was clipped by 7 bases and J by 2 bases, with 11 bases between them. The germline V gene encodes CDR1 SQVTM and CDR2 ANQGSEA. The CDR3 DNA sequence: TGCAGCGACCTTCAGGGTAACACTGAAGCTTTCTTT. Encoded protein: CSDLQGNTEAFF.

This rearrangement joins TRBV7-2 to TRBJ2-3, with D unresolved. This CDR3 contains 13 residues. V was pared by 1 base and J by 4 bases, with 6 bases between. Germline CDR1 and CDR2: SGHTA and FQGNSA. CDR3 DNA: TGTGCCAGCAGCTTAGGGGCGCCAGATACGCAGTATTTT. Translation: CASSLGAPDTQYF.

This rearrangement joins TRBV7-9 to TRBJ1-1; D is perhaps TRBD1 (5 bases). Trimming cost V 4 bases and J 5 bases, with 11 bases left between them. The CDR3 runs to 13 residues. Germline assignment: CDR1 SEHNR and CDR2 FQNEAQ (reference sequence). CDR3 sequence: CASSSAGPTEAFF. CDR3 nucleotides: TGTGCCAGCAGCTCCGCAGGGCCGACTGAAGCTTTCTTT.

The chain recombines TRBV5-1 with TRBJ2-7; unclear D gene. The V gene lost 1 base and the J gene lost 0 bases, with 11 bases spanning the gap. CDR3 length: 15 residues. Per germline, CDR1 SGHRS and CDR2 YFSETQ. CDR3 residues: CASSLSGLGSYEQYF. CDR3 sequence (DNA): TGCGCCAGCAGCTTGTCAGGTTTAGGCTCCTACGAGCAGTACTTC.

The chain uses TRBV11-2 and TRBJ2-3; 7 nucleotides match TRBD1. The germline V gene has CDR1 SGHAT and CDR2 FQNNGV. The CDR3 loop spans 18 amino acids. V dropped 4 bases and J dropped 0; count of bases not matched to a gene: 13. This chain's CDR3 is CASSSRGQAIFSTDTQYF. DNA of the CDR3: TGTGCCAGCAGCTCCCGAGGACAGGCTATTTTTAGCACAGATACGCAGTATTTT.

This chain links TRBV20-1 with TRBJ1-1; TRBD1 might be the D (6 bases). Deletions cut 6 bases from V and 2 bases from J, with 7 bases between. CDR1 DFQATT and CDR2 SNEGSKA come from the germline V gene (reference sequence). The CDR3 has 11 amino acids. The CDR3 here is CSARGNTEAFF. The CDR3 coding sequence is TGCAGTGCCAGGGGCAACACTGAAGCTTTCTTT.

The chain carries TRBV29-1 and TRBJ2-2, with D possibly being TRBD2 (5 bases). The CDR3 contains 15 residues. Germline V gene sequence: CDR1 SQVTM, CDR2 ANQGSEA. With 5 bases removed from V and 5 bases from J, the gap between germline ends came to 18 bases. The DNA for the CDR3 is TGCAGCGTTAGGTTTTCGTCGGGATCAACCGGGGAGCTGTTTTTT. Its protein product is CSVRFSSGSTGELFF.

There are a few counts of this clone. The gene calls are TRBV25-1 and TRBJ1-1, with 7 nucleotides matching TRBD1. Looked up from germline, CDR1 is MGHDK and CDR2 is SYGVNS. V lost 1 base and J lost 3; bases outside the gene matches: 5. The CDR3 has 15 amino acids. CDR3 sequence: CASSESGRGDTEAFF. In nucleotides, the CDR3 is TGTGCCAGCAGTGAATCCGGCAGGGGGGACACTGAAGCTTTCTTT.

This clone was picked up one time. V gene TRBV7-9 combines with J gene TRBJ1-1; D remains unclear. The CDR3 extends over 11 amino acids. V lost 3 bases to trimming and J lost 11 bases, with 10 bases between them. Per the germline V gene, CDR1 is SEHNR and CDR2 is FQNEAQ (reference sequence). CDR3 in amino acids: CASSFGEEAFF. Here the CDR3 DNA reads TGTGCCAGCAGCTTTGGGGAGGAGGCTTTCTTT.

The V and J genes are TRBV6-1 and TRBJ1-5; 7 bases are a match to TRBD1. Germline lookup yields CDR1 MNHNS and CDR2 SASEGT. V shed 2 bases, J shed 2 bases, and the junction held 0 bases outside the gene matches. There are 14 residues in the CDR3. CDR3 in amino acids: CASSETGGNQPQHF. The DNA for the CDR3 is TGTGCCAGCAGTGAAACAGGGGGCAATCAGCCCCAGCATTTT.

V is TRBV29-1 and J is TRBJ2-1; maybe TRBD1 (6 bases). The germline V gene has CDR1 SQVTM and CDR2 ANQGSEA. CDR3 length equals 10 residues. V was shortened by 4 bases and J by 10 bases, with 8 bases between the two germline ends. The CDR3 DNA reads as TGCAGCGTTGGGACAGCCGAGCAGTTCTTC. Protein: CSVGTAEQFF.

The V and J genes are TRBV7-2 and TRBJ1-2; TRBD1 might be the D (6 bases). Looked up from germline, CDR1 is SGHTA and CDR2 is FQGNSA. The CDR3 is 16 residues long. Trimming took off 2 bases at V and 10 bases at J, with 23 bases between the two ends. The CDR3 nucleotides are TGTGCCAGCAGCTTACATCGACAGGCGGCTCCGACCGACTACACCTTC. It specifies CASSLHRQAAPTDYTF.

The gene calls are TRBV6-5 and TRBJ1-1; 9 nucleotides line up with TRBD1. V was pared by 6 bases and J by 1 base, with 3 bases of the junction left unmatched. Germline V lookup: CDR1 MNHEY, CDR2 SVGAGI. There are 14 residues in the CDR3. In DNA, the CDR3 is TGTGCCAGCAGGGGGACAGGGTCGAACACTGAAGCTTTCTTT. Translated, it gives CASRGTGSNTEAFF.

The rearrangement uses TRBV7-6 and TRBJ1-1, with no clear D. The CDR3 is made up of 15 amino acids. V was trimmed by 1 base and J by 1 base, leaving 10 bases between them. CDR1 and CDR2 (germline): SGHVS, FNYEAQ. CDR3 nucleotide sequence: TGTGCCAGCAGCTTAGATCCCCTAGGGAACACTGAAGCTTTCTTT. Amino acid sequence: CASSLDPLGNTEAFF.

This clone was found a few times. The genes are TRBV12-5 and TRBJ2-2; 10 bases agree with TRBD1. The trim removed 6 bases at V and 4 bases at J, leaving 5 bases unmatched. This CDR3 comprises 15 residues. Germline-derived CDR1 and CDR2 are LGHNT and FRNRAP. The CDR3 region is CASGSRTGGTGELFF. The CDR3 DNA is TGTGCTAGTGGCTCTCGGACAGGGGGCACCGGGGAGCTGTTTTTT.

This chain connects TRBV18 to TRBJ2-7, with 9 bases matching TRBD1. The V gene end was trimmed by 6 bases and the J gene end by 5 bases; junction bases not matched to a gene: 5. CDR3 length: 13 amino acids. The germline V gene encodes CDR1 KGHSH and CDR2 LQKENI. The CDR3 bases are TGTGCCAGCTCGGGACAGGGTAACAACGAGCAGTACGTC. Encoded protein: CASSGQGNNEQYV.